This note documents a single T cell receptor beta chain sequence. This receptor's antigen is unknown. The sample holds no much larger clone one base away, and base qualities are not on file. From the cysteine through the phenylalanine, the CDR3 covers 11 amino acids. The kept DNA is CDR3 alone, 33 bases in frame from the first base. Cut back by 6 bases and 3 bases, the V and J ends lie 9 bases apart. Reading the germline V gene (reference sequence) gives CDR1 DFQATT and CDR2 SNEGSKA. These data are taken from a study of blood T cell repertoires in COVID-19 (dated by TCRdb to the early 2020s). About the study as a whole: Collaborator samples came from the United States, Italy and Spain and covered acute and convalescent phases of COVID-19. The material from the prospective study consisted of cDNA or gDNA derived from T cells, B-cell-depleted T cells, or PBMCs. Subjects who had been exposed to COVID-19, were actively infected with it, or had recovered from it provided the deeply sampled blood TCRbeta repertoires that made up the dataset. The repertoires were released in a freely available public database meant as a resource for research on the immune response to SARS-CoV-2. Samples came from the ongoing ImmuneRACE study (first 160 participants) plus 1,254 subjects from 6 global collaborators. Nearly every sample came with metadata listing a de-identified subject ID, COVID-19 status, age in years and sex. Where HLA class I and class II types were available, the types were taken from metadata supplied by the sample provider, not from assay-based typing. Study-wide conclusions, independent of this receptor: The amount of clinical and demographic metadata varied by source and participant and was provided uncurated.

The immunoSEQ Assay, a bias-controlled multiplex PCR, was used to amplify TCRbeta CDR3 regions from genomic DNA. The original methods were these. Nucleated cell counts per sample were estimated from amplification of reference gene primers within the assay. To quantify the absolute abundance of each unique TCRbeta CDR3 rearrangement, sequence reads were collapsed and filtered. For each sample, productive Simpson clonality was calculated as the square root of Simpson's diversity index over productive rearrangements. TCRdb retrieved this table from immuneACCESS and kept in-frame rearrangements only. Not all clones are present; in checked studies, unresolved V genes account for under half, and no reason is known for the remainder. V, J and clone size derive from that table, while D and trimming were established from the DNA sequence. The sample records 250,000 or so clones, around 87% of which are singletons. The ten largest account for 7.1% of the sample.

Collaborating institutions collected whole blood in K2EDTA tubes following their own protocols. For TCRbeta analysis, collaborator samples were shipped as frozen whole blood, as isolated PBMCs, or as DNA extracted from either sample type. Material: peripheral blood. This receptor was obtained from a woman in her sixties or seventies with active or convalescent COVID-19. The receptor chain draws on TRBV20-1 and TRBJ2-7; a confident D gene designation cannot be given. The DNA reads as follows: TGCAGTGCCTCCGACAACTACGAGCAGTACTTC. This translates into CSASDNYEQYF.